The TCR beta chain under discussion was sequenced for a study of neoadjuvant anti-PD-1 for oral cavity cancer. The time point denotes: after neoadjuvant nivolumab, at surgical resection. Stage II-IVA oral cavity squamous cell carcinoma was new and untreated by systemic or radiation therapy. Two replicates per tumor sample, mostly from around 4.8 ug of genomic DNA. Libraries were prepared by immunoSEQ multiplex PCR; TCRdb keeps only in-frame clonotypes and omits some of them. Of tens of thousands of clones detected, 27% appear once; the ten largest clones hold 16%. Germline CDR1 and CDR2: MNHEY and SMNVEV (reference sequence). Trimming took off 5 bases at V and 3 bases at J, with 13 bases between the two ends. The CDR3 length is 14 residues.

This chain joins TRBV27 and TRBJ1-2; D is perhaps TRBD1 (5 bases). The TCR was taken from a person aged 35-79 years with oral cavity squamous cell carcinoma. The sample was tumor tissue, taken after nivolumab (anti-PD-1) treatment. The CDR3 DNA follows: TGTGCCAGCAGTCCCCCGGGGCGCGACTATGGCTACACCTTC. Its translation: CASSPPGRDYGYTF.